This entry is about one TCR beta chain. The data were obtained in a study of T cell repertoires in cytomegalovirus infection. TCRdb reprocessed the reads via MiXCR and lists one record per CDR3 protein. The profile shows about 260,000 distinct CDR3 sequences, roughly an eighth of them singletons. CDR3 length: 17 amino acids. Per the germline V gene, CDR1 is SQVTM and CDR2 is ANQGSEA. The junction had 12 bases not matched to a gene; V was cut back by 1 base and J by 7 bases. This rearrangement joins TRBV29-1 to TRBJ2-1, with 11 bases identical to TRBD2. The TCR originated in a human donor in good health (CMV status not recorded). Some clones in this sample may be carry-over from other donors' samples. The sample was PBMCs. CDR3: CSVEGPLAGGPLNEQFF. The CDR3 DNA sequence: TGCAGCGTTGAAGGTCCCTTAGCGGGAGGGCCTCTAAATGAGCAGTTCTTC.